These 32 T cell receptor beta chains were sequenced from one sample in a study of blood T cell repertoires in COVID-19. Profiled with immunoSEQ multiplex PCR; TCRdb holds only in-frame clones, not every one. The table has about 73,000 clones, 65% to 85% seen once; the top ten hold around 28%. The sequenced material came from peripheral blood. These receptors were obtained from a human donor in a cohort sampled during active COVID-19.

V usage is TRBV27 and J usage is TRBJ2-7; weak D call: TRBD2 (6 bases). V was trimmed by 4 bases and J by 2 bases, leaving 6 bases between them. This CDR3 spans 12 amino acids. The germline V gene has CDR1 MNHEY and CDR2 SMNVEV (reference sequence). Here the CDR3 reads CASSSGAYEQYF. The CDR3 DNA follows: TGTGCCAGCAGTTCGGGAGCCTACGAGCAGTACTTC.

J is TRBJ1-1 and V is TRBV7-9; D might be TRBD1 (5 bases). The CDR3 spans 12 residues. The ends were cut back, 0 bases at V and 11 bases at J, with 10 bases in the middle. Per the germline V gene, CDR1 is SEHNR and CDR2 is FQNEAQ (reference sequence). The CDR3 bases are TGTGCCAGCAGCTTAGCGGACATGGAGGCTTTCTTT. Protein sequence: CASSLADMEAFF. Full variable domain (outside the CDR3, taken from reference TRBV7-9 and TRBJ1-1): DTGVSQNPRHKITKRGQNVTFRCDPISEHNRLYWYRQTLGQGPEFLTYFQNEAQLEKSRLLSDRFSAERPKGSFSTLEIQRTEQGDSAMYLCASSLADMEAFFGQGTRLTVV.

This clone has only one observation. This sequence joins TRBV7-2 and TRBJ1-6; tentatively, D is TRBD1 (6 bases). The CDR3 is made up of 17 amino acids. V was trimmed by 2 bases and J by 6 bases, leaving 17 bases between them. Germline CDR1 is SGHTA and CDR2 is FQGNSA. Here the CDR3 DNA reads TGTGCCAGCAGCTTATCTTGGACAGCTACCACTAATTCACCCCTCCACTTT. Protein sequence: CASSLSWTATTNSPLHF.

CDR3 sequence (DNA): TGTGCCAGCAGTGACTCTTCGGGGGGCACAGATACGCAGTATTTT. Protein: CASSDSSGGTDTQYF. The chain is built from TRBV6-4 and TRBJ2-3; TRBD2 might be the D (6 bases). The length of the CDR3 is 15 residues. Looked up from germline, CDR1 is MRHNA and CDR2 is SNTAGT. V was cut by 0 bases and J by 1 base, with 8 bases left in between.

This chain links TRBV4-1 with TRBJ2-5, with a tentative D call TRBD1 (5 bases). In germline, CDR1 is MGHRA, CDR2 YSYEKL. V lost 1 base and J lost 0, with 15 bases in between. This CDR3 comprises 17 residues. Written as DNA, the CDR3 is TGCGCCAGCAGCCAAGGGACAAGGAACGTTTACCAAGAGACCCAGTACTTC. Translated, it gives CASSQGTRNVYQETQYF.

The genes are TRBV28 and TRBJ1-5; 8 bases match TRBD1. The germline CDR1 and CDR2 sequences are MDHEN and SYDVKM. V lost 4 bases and J lost 3; bases outside the gene matches: 5. The CDR3 has 15 amino acids. The CDR3 sequence: CASSSTGDPNQPQHF. CDR3 nucleotides: TGTGCCAGCAGTTCGACAGGGGACCCCAATCAGCCCCAGCATTTT. The full variable domain, its missing parts supplied by reference TRBV28 and TRBJ1-5, is DVKVTQSSRYLVKRTGEKVFLECVQDMDHENMFWYRQDPGLGLRLIYFSYDVKMKEKGDIPEGYSVSREKKERFSLILESASTNQTSMYLCASSSTGDPNQPQHFGDGTRLSIL.

The chain joins TRBV7-3 to TRBJ2-3, with TRBD2 as a possible D gene (6 bases). Trimming removed 2 bases at V and 10 bases at J, with 10 bases between. The CDR3 sequence is 12 residues long. The germline gives CDR1 SGHTA, CDR2 FQGTGA. The CDR3 loop reads CASSLGGLAQYF. The DNA for the CDR3 is TGTGCCAGCAGCTTAGGGGGGTTGGCGCAGTATTTT.

The rearrangement joins TRBV7-8 to TRBJ2-7, with 9 bases identical to TRBD1. CDR1 and CDR2 from the germline V gene are SGHVS and FQNEAQ. This CDR3 comprises 16 residues. J lost 2 bases, V lost 4 bases, and 9 bases had no gene match. The CDR3 spells CASSSTRDREPYEQYF. CDR3 DNA sequence: TGTGCCAGCAGCTCGACCCGGGACAGGGAACCCTACGAGCAGTACTTC.

CDR3 nucleotides: TGTGCCAGCAGCCTTGCCGAAGGGGGGGCTGGTCCCGGCTCCTACGAGCAGTACTTC. Its translation is CASSLAEGGAGPGSYEQYF. The rearrangement uses TRBV4-2 and TRBJ2-7; a possible D gene is TRBD2 (7 bases). Per the germline V gene, CDR1 is LGHNA and CDR2 is YNFKEQ. V was shortened by 4 bases and J by 0 bases, with 25 bases between the two germline ends. This CDR3 contains 19 residues.

The J gene is TRBJ1-1, the V gene TRBV5-8; D ambiguous. This CDR3 spans 13 amino acids. V was shortened by 4 bases and J by 6 bases, with 13 bases between the two germline ends. Germline lookup yields CDR1 SGHTS and CDR2 YDEGEE. The CDR3 bases are TGTGCCAGCAGCCGGAACACAGCCTCTGAAGCTTTCTTT. Translated: CASSRNTASEAFF.

This clone appeared a single time. This chain links TRBV12-3 or TRBV12-4 with TRBJ1-1, with TRBD1 as a possible D gene (5 bases). The CDR3 runs to 13 residues. The ends were cut back, 5 bases at V and 0 bases at J, with 7 bases in the middle. In DNA, the CDR3 is TGTGCCAGCAGTAGACAGTTGAACACTGAAGCTTTCTTT. Amino acids: CASSRQLNTEAFF.

This rearrangement joins TRBV19 to TRBJ2-3, with 9 bases aligning to TRBD2. Germline CDR1 and CDR2: LNHDA and SQIVND (reference sequence). Germline trimming cut 8 bases from V and 7 bases from J; bases unmatched to any gene: 13. This CDR3 has 15 amino acids. CDR3 nucleotides: TGTGCCAGTGCCCCAGCGGGGGGACTAGGGAATACGCAGTATTTT. Residues: CASAPAGGLGNTQYF.

A few counts support this clone. The J gene is TRBJ2-3, the V gene TRBV6-5; TRBD1 might be the D (5 bases). The CDR3 sequence is 15 residues long. V was cut by 6 bases and J by 6 bases, with 19 bases left in between. CDR1 is MNHEY, CDR2 SVGAGI, per germline. The CDR3, as DNA: TGTGCCAGCAGGGATAGGACATCCACCGCGGATACGCAGTATTTT. Protein product: CASRDRTSTADTQYF.

CDR3 nucleotide sequence: TGTGCCAGCAGCCAAGACTCGGGGGAGCAGTTCTTC. Its translation: CASSQDSGEQFF. This chain uses TRBV14 with TRBJ2-1, with D perhaps TRBD2 (5 bases). V was pared by 0 bases and J by 10 bases, with 7 bases between. This CDR3 is 12 amino acids long. Germline loops: CDR1 SGHDN, CDR2 FVKESK.

The genes are TRBV9 and TRBJ1-2, with 9 bases identical to TRBD1. V was pared by 0 bases and J by 4 bases, with 7 bases of the junction left unmatched. This CDR3 is built from 16 residues. Germline V gene data show CDR1 as SGDLS and CDR2 as YYNGEE. The DNA for the CDR3 is TGTGCCAGCAGCGTAGGTAGGACAGGGGTACCCTATGGCTACACCTTC. It yields the protein CASSVGRTGVPYGYTF.

The chain employs TRBV6-5 and TRBJ1-6; D call uncertain. The CDR3 covers 13 residues. The germline V and J ends were trimmed by 4 bases and 8 bases, with 9 bases remaining between them. The V gene's germline CDR1 is MNHEY and CDR2 SVGAGI. The CDR3: CASSSTRYSPLHF. The CDR3 DNA follows: TGTGCCAGCAGTTCGACACGATATTCACCCCTCCACTTT.

The chain couples TRBV9 to TRBJ1-5; 7 bases map to TRBD1. This CDR3 is built from 14 residues. In germline, CDR1 is SGDLS, CDR2 YYNGEE. Germline trimming cut 3 bases from V and 9 bases from J; bases unmatched to any gene: 9. CDR3 in DNA: TGTGCCAGCAGCGACCGGGACAGCCCGGTGCCCCAGCATTTT. It encodes CASSDRDSPVPQHF.

V and J are TRBV18 and TRBJ2-3; D uncertain. The CDR3 runs 13 residues. Germline assignment: CDR1 KGHSH and CDR2 LQKENI. V was pared by 2 bases and J by 3 bases, with 6 bases between. The CDR3 coding sequence is TGTGCCAGCTCACCATTGAGGACAGATACGCAGTATTTT. This translates into CASSPLRTDTQYF.

The chain has TRBV5-4 and TRBJ1-4; D call uncertain. The V and J ends lost 0 bases and 6 bases respectively, with 9 bases between them. The CDR3 has 14 residues. Germline V gene lookup returns CDR1 SGHNT and CDR2 YYREEE (reference sequence). CDR3 DNA sequence: TGTGCCAGCAGCTTGGAGCGATGGGATGAAAAACTGTTTTTT. This encodes CASSLERWDEKLFF.

V and J are TRBV7-2 and TRBJ2-1; maybe TRBD2 (5 bases). V was shortened by 5 bases and J by 0 bases, with 17 bases between the two germline ends. The CDR3 consists of 17 residues. Germline V gene lookup returns CDR1 SGHTA and CDR2 FQGNSA. For the CDR3, the DNA is TGTGCCAGCAGCCCACGTCCCCCGGGGAGCTCCTACAATGAGCAGTTCTTC. Protein sequence: CASSPRPPGSSYNEQFF.

Written as DNA, the CDR3 is TGTGCCAGCAGCTGGGGAGCAGGGGGCGGCACAGATACGCAGTATTTT. This sequence encodes CASSWGAGGGTDTQYF. This chain links TRBV5-6 with TRBJ2-3, with 8 nucleotides matching TRBD1. The CDR3 length is 16 residues. Germline CDR1 and CDR2: SGHDT and YYEEEE. V shed 3 bases, J shed 1 base, and the junction held 7 bases outside the gene matches.

The chain employs TRBV19 and TRBJ2-1; TRBD1 might be the D (7 bases). V shed 8 bases and J shed 2 bases, with 19 bases lying between them. This CDR3 is built from 16 residues. Germline V gene lookup returns CDR1 LNHDA and CDR2 SQIVND (reference sequence). The CDR3, as DNA: TGTGCCAGTTCCAGCGGAGGAGGGGGCCCCTACAATGAGCAGTTCTTC. Its translation is CASSSGGGGPYNEQFF.

This rearrangement joins TRBV6-5 to TRBJ2-3; TRBD1 matches 11 bases. Per the germline V gene, CDR1 is MNHEY and CDR2 is SVGAGI. CDR3 length equals 14 residues. The J segment lost 6 bases and the V segment lost 6 bases, leaving 5 bases of the junction unmatched. This chain's CDR3 is CASRGGQGEDTQYF. The CDR3 coding sequence is TGTGCCAGCAGGGGGGGACAGGGGGAGGATACGCAGTATTTT.

The V call is TRBV19, the J call TRBJ1-6; D perhaps matches TRBD1 (5 bases). V lost 3 bases and J lost 10, with 10 bases in between. Germline V gives CDR1 LNHDA, CDR2 SQIVND (reference sequence). The CDR3 spans 13 residues. The CDR3 DNA follows: TGTGCCAGTAGTATCGCAGGGAACTCACCCCTCCACTTT. Translation: CASSIAGNSPLHF.

The chain recombines TRBV7-2 with TRBJ2-3; TRBD2 aligns across 9 bases. The CDR3 extends over 16 amino acids. Germline V gene data show CDR1 as SGHTA and CDR2 as FQGNSA. The J segment lost 4 bases and the V segment lost 1 base, leaving 6 bases of the junction unmatched. CDR3 residues: CASSLVGTSMADTQYF. Here the CDR3 DNA reads TGTGCCAGCAGCTTAGTCGGGACTAGCATGGCAGATACGCAGTATTTT.

The chain recombines TRBV19 with TRBJ1-2, with D perhaps TRBD1 (5 bases). The ends were cut back, 7 bases at V and 4 bases at J, with 16 bases in the middle. Germline assignment: CDR1 LNHDA and CDR2 SQIVND (reference sequence). The CDR3 totals 14 residues. CDR3 nucleotides: TGTGCCAGTACCGTGGGGCCGACCCCCTATGGCTACACCTTC. This translates into CASTVGPTPYGYTF. The full variable domain, with the rest looked up from reference TRBV19 and TRBJ1-2, is DGGITQSPKYLFRKEGQNVTLSCEQNLNHDAMYWYRQDPGQGLRLIYYSQIVNDFQKGDIAEGYSVSREKKESFPLTVTSAQKNPTAFYLCASTVGPTPYGYTFGSGTRLTVV.

This clone was picked up one time. The chain has TRBV5-1 and TRBJ2-2; TRBD1 aligns across 10 bases. With 5 bases clipped from V and 5 bases from J, the junction kept 6 bases outside the gene matches. CDR1 SGHRS and CDR2 YFSETQ come from the germline V gene. The CDR3 sequence is 15 residues long. The CDR3 DNA follows: TGCGCCAGCAGGCTGGGACAGGGGCCAACCGGGGAGCTGTTTTTT. Translating gives CASRLGQGPTGELFF.

This chain uses TRBV5-4 with TRBJ2-7, with 7 bases fitting TRBD2. The CDR3 contains 15 residues. The germline CDR1 and CDR2 sequences are SGHNT and YYREEE (reference sequence). Trimming cost V 0 bases and J 2 bases; bases outside gene matches: 5. CDR3 in DNA: TGTGCCAGCAGCTTGGTTGAAGCGGGGACCTACGAGCAGTACTTC. Protein sequence: CASSLVEAGTYEQYF.

The chain recombines TRBV10-3 with TRBJ2-3; 9 bases match TRBD1. Germline values: CDR1 ENHRY, CDR2 SYGVKD. CDR3 length: 14 residues. V dropped 10 bases and J dropped 4; count of bases not matched to a gene: 9. The CDR3 bases are TGTGCCACCGCGACAGGGGGTGAGCCAGATACGCAGTATTTT. Protein product: CATATGGEPDTQYF.

This clone was counted many times. This chain links TRBV11-1 with TRBJ1-3; 11 positions match TRBD1. Germline trimming cut 6 bases from V and 3 bases from J; bases unmatched to any gene: 7. The CDR3 runs 16 residues. The germline CDR1 and CDR2 sequences are SGHAT and FQDESV (reference sequence). The CDR3 is CASRSPGQGVGNTIYF. The CDR3 region has the DNA TGTGCCAGCAGGTCTCCGGGACAGGGGGTTGGAAACACCATATATTTT. Together with reference TRBV11-1 and TRBJ1-3, the CDR3 gives the full variable domain: EAEVAQSPRYKITEKSQAVAFWCDPISGHATLYWYRQILGQGPELLVQFQDESVVDDSQLPKDRFSAERLKGVDSTLKIQPAELGDSAMYLCASRSPGQGVGNTIYFGEGSWLTVV.

This chain connects TRBV9 to TRBJ2-3; D is unresolved. The CDR3 runs 14 residues. In germline, CDR1 is SGDLS, CDR2 YYNGEE. Trimming cost V 0 bases and J 4 bases, with 9 bases left between them. The chain's CDR3 is CASSVGGSPDTQYF. In DNA form, the CDR3 reads TGTGCCAGCAGCGTAGGAGGTTCCCCAGATACGCAGTATTTT.

The rearrangement uses TRBV4-2 and TRBJ2-7; 11 nucleotides agree with TRBD2. CDR1 and CDR2 from the germline V gene are LGHNA and YNFKEQ. The CDR3 is 18 amino acids. Trimming cost V 0 bases and J 6 bases; bases outside gene matches: 13. CDR3 protein: CASSQELAGGREVSEQYF. In DNA form, the CDR3 reads TGTGCCAGCAGCCAAGAGCTAGCGGGGGGCCGGGAAGTCTCCGAGCAGTACTTC.